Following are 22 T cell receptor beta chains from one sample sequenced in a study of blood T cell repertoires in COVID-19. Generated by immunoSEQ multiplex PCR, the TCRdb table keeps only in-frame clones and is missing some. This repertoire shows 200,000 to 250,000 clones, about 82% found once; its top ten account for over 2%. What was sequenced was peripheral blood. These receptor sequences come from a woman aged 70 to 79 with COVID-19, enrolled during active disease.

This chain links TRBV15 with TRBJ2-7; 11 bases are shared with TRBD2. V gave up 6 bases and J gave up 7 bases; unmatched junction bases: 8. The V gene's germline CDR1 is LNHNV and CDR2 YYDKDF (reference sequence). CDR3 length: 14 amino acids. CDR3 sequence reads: CATRGSGRAGEQYF. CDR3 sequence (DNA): TGTGCCACCAGAGGTAGCGGGAGGGCCGGTGAGCAGTACTTC.

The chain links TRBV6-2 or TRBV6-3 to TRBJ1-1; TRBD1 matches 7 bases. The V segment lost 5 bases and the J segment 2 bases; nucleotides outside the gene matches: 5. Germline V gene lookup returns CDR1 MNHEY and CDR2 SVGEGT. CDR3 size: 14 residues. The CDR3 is CASSHRQGNTEAFF. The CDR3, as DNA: TGTGCCAGCAGTCATAGACAGGGAAACACTGAAGCTTTCTTT.

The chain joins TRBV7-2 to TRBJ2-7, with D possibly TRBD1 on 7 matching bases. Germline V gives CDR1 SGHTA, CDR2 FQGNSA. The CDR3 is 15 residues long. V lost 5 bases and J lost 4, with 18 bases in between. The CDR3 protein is CASSARGQGGYEQYF. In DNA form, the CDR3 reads TGTGCCAGCAGCGCTAGAGGGCAGGGGGGATACGAGCAGTACTTC. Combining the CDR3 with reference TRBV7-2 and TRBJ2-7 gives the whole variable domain GAGVSQSPSNKVTEKGKDVELRCDPISGHTALYWYRQSLGQGLEFLIYFQGNSAPDKSGLPSDRFSAERTGGSVSTLTIQRTQQEDSAVYLCASSARGQGGYEQYFGPGTRLTVT.

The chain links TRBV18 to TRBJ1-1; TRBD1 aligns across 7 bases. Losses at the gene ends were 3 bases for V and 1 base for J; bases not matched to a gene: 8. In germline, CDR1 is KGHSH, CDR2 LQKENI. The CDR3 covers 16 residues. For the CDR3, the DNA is TGTGCCAGCTCACCTAGTCCGGGACAGCGGAACACTGAAGCTTTCTTT. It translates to CASSPSPGQRNTEAFF.

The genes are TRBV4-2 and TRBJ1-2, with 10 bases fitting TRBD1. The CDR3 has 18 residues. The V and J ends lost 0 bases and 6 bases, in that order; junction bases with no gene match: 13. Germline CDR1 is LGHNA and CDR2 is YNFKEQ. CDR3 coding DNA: TGTGCCAGCAGCCAAGATCAGAGGACAGGGGGACCTATCAATGGCTACACCTTC. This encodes CASSQDQRTGGPINGYTF.

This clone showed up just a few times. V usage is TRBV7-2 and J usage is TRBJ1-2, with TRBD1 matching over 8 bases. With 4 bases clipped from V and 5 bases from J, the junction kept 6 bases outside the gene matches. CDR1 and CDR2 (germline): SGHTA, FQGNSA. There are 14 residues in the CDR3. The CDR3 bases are TGTGCCAGCAGCTCCACCCAGGGGGCGTATGGCTACACCTTC. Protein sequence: CASSSTQGAYGYTF. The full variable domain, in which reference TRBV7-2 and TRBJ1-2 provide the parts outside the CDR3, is GAGVSQSPSNKVTEKGKDVELRCDPISGHTALYWYRQSLGQGLEFLIYFQGNSAPDKSGLPSDRFSAERTGGSVSTLTIQRTQQEDSAVYLCASSSTQGAYGYTFGSGTRLTVV.

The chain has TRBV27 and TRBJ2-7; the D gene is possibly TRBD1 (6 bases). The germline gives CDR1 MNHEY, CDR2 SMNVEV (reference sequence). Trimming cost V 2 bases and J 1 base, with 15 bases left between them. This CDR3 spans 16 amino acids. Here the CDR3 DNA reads TGTGCCAGCAGTTTACTCACATTAGGGGGTTCCTACGAGCAGTACTTC. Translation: CASSLLTLGGSYEQYF.

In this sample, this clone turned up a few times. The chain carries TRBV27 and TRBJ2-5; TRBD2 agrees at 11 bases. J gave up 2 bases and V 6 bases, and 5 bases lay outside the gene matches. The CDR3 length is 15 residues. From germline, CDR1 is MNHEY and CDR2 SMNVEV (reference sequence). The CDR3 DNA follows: TGTGCCAGCAGCTCACTAGCGGGAGAACAAGAGACCCAGTACTTC. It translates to CASSSLAGEQETQYF.

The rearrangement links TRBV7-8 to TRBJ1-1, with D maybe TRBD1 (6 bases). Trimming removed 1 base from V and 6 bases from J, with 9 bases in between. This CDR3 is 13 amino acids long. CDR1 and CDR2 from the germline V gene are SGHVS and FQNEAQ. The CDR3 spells CASSLGYRAEAFF. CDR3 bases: TGTGCCAGCAGCTTAGGGTACAGGGCTGAAGCTTTCTTT.

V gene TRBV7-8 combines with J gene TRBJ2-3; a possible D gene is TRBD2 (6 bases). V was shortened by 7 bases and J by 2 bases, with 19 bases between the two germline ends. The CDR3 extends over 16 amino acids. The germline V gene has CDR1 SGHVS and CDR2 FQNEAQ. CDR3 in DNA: TGTGCCAGCACCCCAGCGCCGGGGGAGTACACAGATACGCAGTATTTT. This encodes CASTPAPGEYTDTQYF.

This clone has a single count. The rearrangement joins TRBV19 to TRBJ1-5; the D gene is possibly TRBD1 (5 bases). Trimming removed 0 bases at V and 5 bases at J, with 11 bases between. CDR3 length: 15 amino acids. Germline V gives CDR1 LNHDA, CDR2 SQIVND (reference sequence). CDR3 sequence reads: CASSIDRQGDQPQHF. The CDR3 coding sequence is TGTGCCAGTAGTATAGATAGGCAGGGCGATCAGCCCCAGCATTTT.

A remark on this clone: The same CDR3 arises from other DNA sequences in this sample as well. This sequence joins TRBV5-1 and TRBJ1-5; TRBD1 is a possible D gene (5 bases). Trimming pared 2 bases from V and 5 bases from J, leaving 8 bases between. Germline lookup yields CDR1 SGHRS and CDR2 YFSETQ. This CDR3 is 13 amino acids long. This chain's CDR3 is CASSFGGDQPQHF. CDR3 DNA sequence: TGCGCCAGCAGCTTCGGGGGGGATCAGCCCCAGCATTTT.

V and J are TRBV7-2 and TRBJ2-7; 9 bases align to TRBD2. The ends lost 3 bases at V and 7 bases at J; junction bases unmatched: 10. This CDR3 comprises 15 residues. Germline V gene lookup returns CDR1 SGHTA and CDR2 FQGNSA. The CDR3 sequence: CASSFASGKAKEQYF. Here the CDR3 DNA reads TGTGCCAGCAGCTTCGCTAGCGGGAAAGCGAAGGAGCAGTACTTC.

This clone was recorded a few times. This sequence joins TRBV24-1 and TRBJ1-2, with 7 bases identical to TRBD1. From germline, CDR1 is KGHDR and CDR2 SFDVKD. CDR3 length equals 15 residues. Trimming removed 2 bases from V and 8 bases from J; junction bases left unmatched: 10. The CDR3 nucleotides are TGTGCCACCAGTGATTCCGTCCCGGACAGGAACGGCTACACCTTC. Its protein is CATSDSVPDRNGYTF.

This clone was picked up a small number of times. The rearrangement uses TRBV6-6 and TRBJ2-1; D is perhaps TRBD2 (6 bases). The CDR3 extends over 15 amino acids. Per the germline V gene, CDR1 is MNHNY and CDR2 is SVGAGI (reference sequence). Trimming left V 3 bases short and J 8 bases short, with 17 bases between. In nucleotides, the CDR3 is TGTGCCAGCAGTTATTCGGGAGAGCCTCGAGATGAGCAGTTCTTC. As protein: CASSYSGEPRDEQFF.

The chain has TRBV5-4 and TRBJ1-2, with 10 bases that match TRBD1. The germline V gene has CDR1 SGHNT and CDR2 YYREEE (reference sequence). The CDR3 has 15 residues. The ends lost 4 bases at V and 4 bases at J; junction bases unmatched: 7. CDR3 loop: CASSPRTGGGYGYTF. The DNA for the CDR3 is TGTGCCAGCAGCCCCAGGACAGGGGGGGGCTATGGCTACACCTTC.

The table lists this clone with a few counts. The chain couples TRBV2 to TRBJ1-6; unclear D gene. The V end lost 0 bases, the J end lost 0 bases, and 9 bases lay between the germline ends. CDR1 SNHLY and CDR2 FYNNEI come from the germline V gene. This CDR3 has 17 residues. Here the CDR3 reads CASSEAWLVSYNSPLHF. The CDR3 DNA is TGTGCCAGCAGTGAAGCGTGGCTGGTCTCCTATAATTCACCCCTCCACTTT.

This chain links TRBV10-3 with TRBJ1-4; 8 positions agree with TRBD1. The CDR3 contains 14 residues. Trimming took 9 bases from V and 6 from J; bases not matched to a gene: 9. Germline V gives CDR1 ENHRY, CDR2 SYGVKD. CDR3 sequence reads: CAISPGQEYEKLFF. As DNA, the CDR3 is TGTGCCATTTCTCCGGGACAGGAGTATGAAAAACTGTTTTTT.

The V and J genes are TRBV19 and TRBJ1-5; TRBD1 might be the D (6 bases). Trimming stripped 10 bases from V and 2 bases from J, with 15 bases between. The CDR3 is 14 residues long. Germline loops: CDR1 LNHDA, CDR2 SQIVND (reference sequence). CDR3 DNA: TGTGCCACCAAAACAGGGTCGGGCAATCAGCCCCAGCATTTT. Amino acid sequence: CATKTGSGNQPQHF.

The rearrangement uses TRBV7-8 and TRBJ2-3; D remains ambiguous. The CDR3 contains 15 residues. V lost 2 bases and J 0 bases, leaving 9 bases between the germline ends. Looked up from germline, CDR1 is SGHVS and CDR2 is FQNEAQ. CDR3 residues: CASSLNPFSTDTQYF. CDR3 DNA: TGTGCCAGCAGCTTAAATCCCTTCAGCACAGATACGCAGTATTTT.

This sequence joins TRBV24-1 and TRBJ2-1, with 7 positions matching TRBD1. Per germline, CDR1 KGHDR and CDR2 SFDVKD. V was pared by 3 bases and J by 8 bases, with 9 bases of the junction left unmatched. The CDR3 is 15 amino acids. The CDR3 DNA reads TGTGCCACCAGTGATCCGCGAACAGGGGCGGATGAGCAGTTCTTC. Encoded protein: CATSDPRTGADEQFF.

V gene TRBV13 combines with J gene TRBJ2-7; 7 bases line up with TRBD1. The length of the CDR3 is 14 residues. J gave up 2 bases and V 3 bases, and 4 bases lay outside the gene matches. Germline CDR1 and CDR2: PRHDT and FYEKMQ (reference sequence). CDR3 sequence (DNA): TGTGCCAGCAGCTTGGCCGGGACAGCCTACGAGCAGTACTTC. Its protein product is CASSLAGTAYEQYF.